Listed below are T cell receptor beta chains from one sample, sequenced in a study of T-cell reconstitution after alpha-beta-depleted transplantation in children. Via MiXCR, TCRdb re-called the PCR reads, giving one row per CDR3 protein. Of approximately 650,000 distinct CDR3 sequences detected, about an eighth appear once; the ten largest clones hold around 0.76%. The source was PBMCs, collected before TCRalphabeta/CD19-depleted stem cell transplant. The receptors shown here come from a girl aged 2-10 years with congenital amegakaryocytic thrombocytopenia, due to receive a stem cell transplant. Each CDR3 is given with its conserved first and last residue.

length: 16; V: TRBV4-1; CDR3: CASSQENVRRLSGYTF
length: 16; V: TRBV28; CDR3: CASSFSPRWRQETQYF
length: 17; V: TRBV7-9; CDR3: CASSLVGRTGMNTEAFF
length: 15; V: TRBV12-3/TRBV12-4; CDR3: CASSRKGGPYNEQFF
length: 11; V: TRBV7-9; CDR3: CATWVTGELFF
length: 17; V: TRBV20-1; CDR3: CSAREGGNAVKIGPLFF
length: 12; V: TRBV12-3/TRBV12-4; CDR3: CASSLNADTQYF
length: 16; V: TRBV7-2; CDR3: CASSLAAGGLNQPQHF
length: 15; V: TRBV12-3/TRBV12-4; CDR3: CASSPPGQGGTEAFF
length: 13; V: TRBV7-2; CDR3: CASSSGTRDTQYF
length: 15; V: TRBV7-8; CDR3: CASSSETGYYNEQFF
length: 15; V: TRBV7-3; CDR3: CASSLTYRGDYEQYF
length: 15; V: TRBV12-3/TRBV12-4; CDR3: CASSQTGGATLGAFF
length: 13; V: TRBV30; CDR3: CAWRGVNYNEQFF
length: 13; V: TRBV3-1; CDR3: CASSQVGGVEQYF